The 20 T cell receptor beta chains below were found in one sample sequenced in a study of identical twins. A single record per CDR3 protein comes from TCRdb applying MiXCR to the 5' RACE reads. Of 350,000 to 600,000 distinct CDR3 sequences listed, about 14% are singletons. These data are also associated with another study on yellow fever vaccine responses in identical twins.

Sequencing was done on a sample of CD4+ T cells sorted from blood. The receptors come from a woman between 18 and 29 years old in good health.

This clonotype has only a few counts. The chain links TRBV20-1 to TRBJ2-1, with D possibly TRBD2 on 5 matching bases. The CDR3 contains 14 residues. V was clipped by 3 bases and J by 0 bases, with 9 bases between them. Germline V gene data show CDR1 as DFQATT and CDR2 as SNEGSKA (reference sequence). The CDR3 DNA sequence: TGCAGTGCTAGTAGAGGAGGCTCCTACAATGAGCAGTTCTTC. It yields the protein CSASRGGSYNEQFF.

This clonotype was counted only a few times. The chain combines TRBV5-1 with TRBJ2-6; D is unresolved. Looked up from germline, CDR1 is SGHRS and CDR2 is YFSETQ. The V end was cut by 0 bases, the J end by 0 bases, with 13 bases between. The CDR3 has 18 amino acids. The CDR3 protein is CASSLEELVGSGANVLTF. CDR3 in DNA: TGCGCCAGCAGCTTGGAGGAGTTGGTGGGCTCTGGGGCCAACGTCCTGACTTTC.

This rearrangement joins TRBV28 to TRBJ1-6; a possible D gene is TRBD1 (5 bases). This CDR3 spans 18 amino acids. Trimming stripped 6 bases from V and 5 bases from J, with 23 bases between. The germline V gene encodes CDR1 MDHEN and CDR2 SYDVKM. CDR3 sequence (DNA): TGTGCCAGCAGCCCCCGTGGGAGGGGAGGGTTTAATAATTCACCCCTCCACTTT. The encoded protein is CASSPRGRGGFNNSPLHF.

This clonotype was seen more than once but under ten times. The V call is TRBV7-9, the J call TRBJ2-5; D gene ambiguous. The CDR3 is 14 amino acids. V lost 1 base and J 3 bases, leaving 9 bases between the germline ends. Germline lookup yields CDR1 SEHNR and CDR2 FQNEAQ (reference sequence). The CDR3 DNA reads as TGTGCCAGCAGCTTAGGTGCCTCAAAAGAGACCCAGTACTTC. Protein sequence: CASSLGASKETQYF.

This chain uses TRBV5-1 with TRBJ1-1; D gene unclear. The germline gives CDR1 SGHRS, CDR2 YFSETQ. The length of the CDR3 is 14 residues. Deletions cut 2 bases from V and 3 bases from J, with 11 bases between. The CDR3: CASSLTRRDTEAFF. The CDR3 DNA reads TGCGCCAGCAGCTTAACCCGGAGGGACACTGAAGCTTTCTTT.

V is TRBV6-1 and J is TRBJ2-4; 8 positions match TRBD1. Losses at the gene ends were 4 bases for V and 8 bases for J; bases not matched to a gene: 10. The CDR3 is 15 residues long. Germline V gene lookup returns CDR1 MNHNS and CDR2 SASEGT. For the CDR3, the DNA is TGTGCCAGCAGTGGATACCAGGGGGCGCAGTACATTCAGTACTTC. Translation: CASSGYQGAQYIQYF.

This clonotype was seen repeatedly, ten times or more. This chain uses TRBV3-1 with TRBJ2-3; no definite D call. The CDR3 sequence is 13 residues long. Germline V gene sequence: CDR1 LGHDT, CDR2 YNNKEL (reference sequence). Trimming left V 4 bases short and J 1 base short, with 6 bases between. The CDR3 region has the DNA TGTGCCAGCAGCCGGGAAGGCACAGATACGCAGTATTTT. Its translation is CASSREGTDTQYF.

The sample holds a few counts of this clonotype. This chain links TRBV30 with TRBJ2-2; 9 bases agree with TRBD1. The CDR3 runs 18 residues. Per germline, CDR1 GTSNPN and CDR2 SVGIG (reference sequence). V gave up 0 bases and J gave up 5 bases; unmatched junction bases: 13. The CDR3 here is CAWSVRGTGSIITGELFF. DNA for the CDR3: TGTGCCTGGAGTGTAAGGGGGACAGGGTCTATCATTACCGGGGAGCTGTTTTTT.

The chain links TRBV3-1 to TRBJ2-1; TRBD2 aligns across 9 bases. Trimming at V came to 3 bases and at J to 9 bases, leaving 9 bases not matched to a gene. Germline assignment: CDR1 LGHDT and CDR2 YNNKEL (reference sequence). The CDR3 loop spans 15 amino acids. CDR3 in amino acids: CASSQLAGAPGEQFF. CDR3 coding DNA: TGTGCCAGCAGCCAGTTAGCGGGGGCCCCAGGTGAGCAGTTCTTC.

This clonotype was counted only a few times. This rearrangement joins TRBV6-2 or TRBV6-3 to TRBJ2-7, with 7 bases aligning to TRBD1. The CDR3 is 12 residues long. Germline CDR1 and CDR2: MNHEY and SVGEGT. After removal of 2 bases from V and 9 bases from J, the junction contained 4 bases not matched to a gene. The DNA for the CDR3 is TGTGCCAGCAGTTACGTCGGACAGGTGCAGTACTTC. The encoded protein is CASSYVGQVQYF.

J is TRBJ2-3 and V is TRBV7-2; no reliable D call. This CDR3 contains 13 residues. The V gene's germline CDR1 is SGHTA and CDR2 FQGNSA. Trimming removed 1 base at V and 7 bases at J, with 9 bases between. The CDR3 is CASSLEVRNTQYF. In DNA, the CDR3 is TGTGCCAGCAGCTTAGAGGTCCGCAATACGCAGTATTTT.

The V and J genes are TRBV18 and TRBJ2-1; 8 bases map to TRBD1. The CDR3 runs to 17 residues. Trimming at V came to 0 bases and at J to 7 bases, leaving 11 bases not matched to a gene. Germline assignment: CDR1 KGHSH and CDR2 LQKENI. CDR3 in DNA: TGTGCCAGCTCACCACCGAGTCAGGGGGCTTTCCCAAATGAGCAGTTCTTC. Protein: CASSPPSQGAFPNEQFF.

This chain joins TRBV6-1 and TRBJ2-7; 8 nucleotides line up with TRBD1. The CDR3 runs to 15 residues. With 7 bases clipped from V and 0 bases from J, the junction kept 8 bases outside the gene matches. CDR1 MNHNS and CDR2 SASEGT come from the germline V gene. The CDR3 sequence: CASTEQGVSSYEQYF. The CDR3 bases are TGTGCCAGCACCGAACAGGGGGTCAGCTCCTACGAGCAGTACTTC.

This clonotype was detected many times. The chain couples TRBV5-1 to TRBJ2-2; D not resolved. Germline V lookup: CDR1 SGHRS, CDR2 YFSETQ. Trimming cost V 3 bases and J 0 bases, with 3 bases left between them. The CDR3 is 13 residues long. CDR3 sequence reads: CASSSANTGELFF. CDR3 bases: TGCGCCAGCAGCTCCGCGAACACCGGGGAGCTGTTTTTT.

In this sample, this clonotype turned up a few times. The chain carries TRBV20-1 and TRBJ2-7; 9 bases map to TRBD1. The CDR3 consists of 15 residues. The V segment lost 0 bases and the J segment 3 bases; nucleotides outside the gene matches: 6. Germline CDR1 is DFQATT and CDR2 is SNEGSKA (reference sequence). The CDR3 nucleotides are TGCAGTGCTAGAGATCTGGGGGACAGGGTCTACGAGCAGTACTTC. It codes for CSARDLGDRVYEQYF.

This clonotype was detected a few times. The V call is TRBV20-1, the J call TRBJ2-2; 11 positions match TRBD2. Trimming removed 0 bases from V and 10 bases from J; junction bases left unmatched: 7. This CDR3 spans 15 amino acids. CDR1 and CDR2 from the germline V gene are DFQATT and SNEGSKA (reference sequence). DNA of the CDR3: TGCAGTGCTAGAGATCCTAGCGGGGGGTTTGTGGAGCTGTTTTTT. Protein sequence: CSARDPSGGFVELFF.

The V and J genes are TRBV5-1 and TRBJ2-7; no reliable D call. In germline, CDR1 is SGHRS, CDR2 YFSETQ. This CDR3 has 14 amino acids. Trimming took off 5 bases at V and 3 bases at J, with 15 bases between the two ends. The CDR3 DNA reads TGCGCCAGCAGTGACCCTCCTCACCACTACGAGCAGTACTTC. Translated, it gives CASSDPPHHYEQYF.

The chain recombines TRBV30 with TRBJ2-2; 7 nucleotides agree with TRBD2. Germline CDR1 GTSNPN, CDR2 SVGIG (reference sequence). The V and J ends lost 5 bases and 4 bases, in that order; junction bases with no gene match: 4. The CDR3 contains 13 residues. DNA for the CDR3: TGTGCCTGGGGGAGGGCCCTCACCGGGGAGCTGTTTTTT. Protein: CAWGRALTGELFF.

The rearrangement uses TRBV6-5 and TRBJ1-5; possible D gene TRBD1, 6 bases. CDR1 is MNHEY, CDR2 SVGAGI, per germline. The CDR3 totals 18 residues. Trimming took 0 bases from V and 5 from J, leaving 20 bases between them. This CDR3 reads CASSYSIGGAGGHQPQHF. For the CDR3, the DNA is TGTGCCAGCAGTTACTCGATAGGGGGGGCAGGAGGCCATCAGCCCCAGCATTTT.

This chain uses TRBV20-1 with TRBJ2-4; weak D call: TRBD1 (5 bases). Germline V gene sequence: CDR1 DFQATT, CDR2 SNEGSKA (reference sequence). The CDR3 sequence is 14 residues long. Trimming took 1 base from V and 4 from J, leaving 11 bases between them. The CDR3 is CSARVWQGKNIQYF. Written as DNA, the CDR3 is TGCAGTGCTAGAGTTTGGCAGGGAAAAAACATTCAGTACTTC.